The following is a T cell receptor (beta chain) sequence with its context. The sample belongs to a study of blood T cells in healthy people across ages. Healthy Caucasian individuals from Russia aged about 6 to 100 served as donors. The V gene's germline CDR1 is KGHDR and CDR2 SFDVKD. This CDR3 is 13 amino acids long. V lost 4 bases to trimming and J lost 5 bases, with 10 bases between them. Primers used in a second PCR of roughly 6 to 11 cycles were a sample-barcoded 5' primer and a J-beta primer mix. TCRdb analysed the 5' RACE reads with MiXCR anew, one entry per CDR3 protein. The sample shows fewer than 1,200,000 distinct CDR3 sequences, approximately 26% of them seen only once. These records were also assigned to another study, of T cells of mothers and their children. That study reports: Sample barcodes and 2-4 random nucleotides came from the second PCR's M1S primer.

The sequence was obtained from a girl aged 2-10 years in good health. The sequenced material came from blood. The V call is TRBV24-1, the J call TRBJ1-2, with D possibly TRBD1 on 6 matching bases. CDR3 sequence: CATSEGQKYGYTF. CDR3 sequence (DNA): TGTGCCACCAGTGAAGGACAGAAGTATGGCTACACCTTC.